Following are 15 T cell receptor beta chains from one sample sequenced in a study of blood T cell repertoires in COVID-19. Some clones are missing from TCRdb's copy, which holds only in-frame ones; the method was immunoSEQ multiplex PCR. Among some 70,000 clones listed, more than 75% were seen once. Sequenced sample: peripheral blood. The source of these receptors is a woman aged 60-75 years with acute or convalescent COVID-19.

The chain is built from TRBV7-9 and TRBJ2-7, with 7 bases identical to TRBD1. V shed 4 bases and J 4 bases; nucleotides not matched to a gene: 10. The CDR3 extends over 15 amino acids. Germline-derived CDR1 and CDR2 are SEHNR and FQNEAQ (reference sequence). This chain's CDR3 is CASSSRTGPAYEQYF. In DNA form, the CDR3 reads TGTGCCAGCAGCTCCCGGACAGGTCCGGCATACGAGCAGTACTTC.

This chain connects TRBV7-9 to TRBJ1-2; 7 nucleotides agree with TRBD1. This CDR3 region has 15 residues. The ends lost 2 bases at V and 2 bases at J; junction bases unmatched: 5. Looked up from germline, CDR1 is SEHNR and CDR2 is FQNEAQ (reference sequence). The DNA of the CDR3 is TGTGCCAGCAGCTTACTCGGACAGGCGAACTATGGCTACACCTTC. It specifies CASSLLGQANYGYTF.

The CDR3 loop is CASSFSGVNYGYTF. CDR3 bases: TGCGCCAGCAGCTTTTCAGGGGTTAACTATGGCTACACCTTC. This rearrangement joins TRBV5-1 to TRBJ1-2, with D perhaps TRBD1 (6 bases). Germline CDR1 reads SGHRS; CDR2 reads YFSETQ. The V end was cut by 2 bases, the J end by 1 base, with 9 bases between. CDR3 size: 14 residues.

The chain joins TRBV27 to TRBJ2-2; 10 bases are shared with TRBD1. The CDR3 extends over 16 amino acids. The germline CDR1 and CDR2 sequences are MNHEY and SMNVEV (reference sequence). V lost 4 bases, J lost 1 base, and 3 bases stayed unmatched. As DNA, the CDR3 is TGTGCCAGCAGTTCACGGACAGGGGGGAACACCGGGGAGCTGTTTTTT. As protein: CASSSRTGGNTGELFF.

This chain connects TRBV14 to TRBJ1-1, with D possibly matching TRBD1 (6 bases). Per germline, CDR1 SGHDN and CDR2 FVKESK. The CDR3 consists of 17 residues. Trimming left V 4 bases short and J 0 bases short, with 18 bases between. The CDR3 is CASSRGQRDDLNTEAFF. The CDR3 DNA sequence: TGTGCCAGCAGCCGAGGACAGAGAGACGACTTGAACACTGAAGCTTTCTTT.

The chain recombines TRBV28 with TRBJ1-3, with D possibly TRBD1 on 6 matching bases. This CDR3 contains 15 residues. The germline V gene has CDR1 MDHEN and CDR2 SYDVKM. Between the trimmed V and J ends, which lost 2 bases and 4 bases, there was a span of 12 bases. Here the CDR3 DNA reads TGTGCCAGCAGTTTAAACAGGGCCTTGGGAAACACCATATATTTT. It yields the protein CASSLNRALGNTIYF.

This clone rates as medium-sized. The CDR3, as DNA: TGTGCCAGCTCCACCGGGACCAGGAGGGAGCCCCAGCATTTT. This sequence encodes CASSTGTRREPQHF. This rearrangement joins TRBV18 to TRBJ1-5; tentative D call: TRBD1 (5 bases). Trimming pared 6 bases from V and 8 bases from J, leaving 17 bases between. CDR3 length: 14 amino acids. CDR1 and CDR2 (germline): KGHSH, LQKENI.

This chain connects TRBV19 to TRBJ2-1; 13 nucleotides line up with TRBD2. V lost 8 bases to trimming and J lost 7 bases; unmatched junction nucleotides: 2. The CDR3 consists of 13 residues. Germline assignment: CDR1 LNHDA and CDR2 SQIVND (reference sequence). CDR3 DNA: TGTGCCAGTCGGGGACTAGCGGGGAATGAGCAGTTCTTC. Translation gives CASRGLAGNEQFF.

The chain recombines TRBV10-1 with TRBJ1-1; no firm D call. CDR1 WNHNN and CDR2 SYGVQD come from the germline V gene (reference sequence). CDR3 length equals 14 residues. Trimming cost V 4 bases and J 1 base, with 10 bases left between them. The DNA of the CDR3 is TGCGCCAGCAGTGCCCTCGGGAGGAACACTGAAGCTTTCTTT. It translates to CASSALGRNTEAFF.

This clone appeared a single time. The rearrangement joins TRBV7-3 to TRBJ2-1; TRBD2 matches 8 bases. Unmatched junction bases numbered 6, after V lost 1 base and J lost 4 bases. The V gene's germline CDR1 is SGHTA and CDR2 FQGTGA. The CDR3 extends over 16 amino acids. The CDR3, as DNA: TGTGCCAGCAGCTTAAGTACCGGGGGGGAATACAATGAGCAGTTCTTC. Translating it yields CASSLSTGGEYNEQFF.

This clone was observed a single time. The chain links TRBV5-8 to TRBJ2-1; TRBD2 matches 7 bases. With V trimmed by 2 bases and J by 0 bases, 5 bases remained unmatched. The germline V gene encodes CDR1 SGHTS and CDR2 YDEGEE. CDR3 length: 16 residues. The CDR3 sequence: CASSFVGGNSYNEQFF. In nucleotides, the CDR3 is TGTGCCAGCAGCTTTGTCGGGGGGAACTCCTACAATGAGCAGTTCTTC. Looking up the rest from reference TRBV5-8 and TRBJ2-1 gives the full variable domain: EAGVTQSPTHLIKTRGQQATLRCSPISGHTSVYWYQQALGLGLQFLLWYDEGEERNRGNFPPRFSGRQFPNYSSELNVNALELEDSALYLCASSFVGGNSYNEQFFGPGTRLTVL.

This clone has only one observation. This chain uses TRBV18 with TRBJ1-5; unclear D gene. Germline CDR1 KGHSH, CDR2 LQKENI. CDR3 size: 16 residues. Between the trimmed V and J ends, which lost 2 bases and 1 base, there was a span of 12 bases. The CDR3 nucleotides are TGTGCCAGCTCACCAGGGTCGCCGGGGAGCAATCAGCCCCAGCATTTT. This encodes CASSPGSPGSNQPQHF.

The chain uses TRBV6-5 and TRBJ1-2, with 7 positions matching TRBD1. This CDR3 is built from 13 residues. V was pared by 2 bases and J by 5 bases, with 2 bases of the junction left unmatched. CDR1 MNHEY and CDR2 SVGAGI come from the germline V gene. In DNA, the CDR3 is TGTGCCAGCAGTTACGGGACAGTATATGGCTACACCTTC. Amino acid sequence: CASSYGTVYGYTF.

By sample fraction, this clone is medium-sized. This chain uses TRBV7-9 with TRBJ1-1, with D tentatively TRBD1 (5 bases). Germline V gene sequence: CDR1 SEHNR, CDR2 FQNEAQ (reference sequence). CDR3 size: 11 residues. The ends were cut back, 5 bases at V and 5 bases at J, with 6 bases in the middle. The CDR3 DNA sequence: TGTGCCAGCAGCCGACAGACTGAAGCTTTCTTT. Amino acids: CASSRQTEAFF. The variable domain in full, with the rest retrieved from reference TRBV7-9 and TRBJ1-1, is DTGVSQNPRHKITKRGQNVTFRCDPISEHNRLYWYRQTLGQGPEFLTYFQNEAQLEKSRLLSDRFSAERPKGSFSTLEIQRTEQGDSAMYLCASSRQTEAFFGQGTRLTVV.

This clone was picked up a small number of times. The chain joins TRBV19 to TRBJ1-1; a possible D gene is TRBD1 (5 bases). The CDR3 has 14 residues. V was trimmed by 3 bases and J by 0 bases, leaving 8 bases between them. Germline CDR1 LNHDA, CDR2 SQIVND (reference sequence). This CDR3 reads CASSIPGMNTEAFF. The DNA of the CDR3 is TGTGCCAGTAGTATTCCAGGGATGAACACTGAAGCTTTCTTT.